Below, 28 T cell receptor beta chains from the same sample are listed, as sequenced in a study of OX40 agonist ivuxolimab in advanced cancers. The repertoire was sequenced with immunoSEQ multiplex PCR; TCRdb's copy has only in-frame clones and lacks some. The repertoire consists of more than 100,000 clones, with 93% occurring once and the leading ten covering 0.15% to 0.19%. The material sequenced was CD4+ or CD8+ T cells sorted from blood, taken in a trial of the OX40 agonist ivuxolimab. Source of these receptors: an adult with an advanced solid tumor such as melanoma, head and neck, liver or kidney cancer.

This chain joins TRBV18 and TRBJ2-5; 8 bases line up with TRBD1. The CDR3 runs to 15 residues. The trim removed 5 bases at V and 4 bases at J, leaving 9 bases unmatched. Germline CDR1 is KGHSH and CDR2 is LQKENI. The chain's CDR3 is CASSIGTGNRETQYF. In DNA, the CDR3 is TGTGCCAGCTCAATCGGGACAGGCAATAGAGAGACCCAGTACTTC. Variable domain in full (rest from reference TRBV18 and TRBJ2-5): NAGVMQNPRHLVRRRGQEARLRCSPMKGHSHVYWYRQLPEEGLKFMVYLQKENIIDESGMPKERFSAEFPKEGPSILRIQQVVRGDSAAYFCASSIGTGNRETQYFGPGTRLLVL.

The rearrangement uses TRBV5-1 and TRBJ2-5, with 7 positions matching TRBD1. Unmatched junction bases numbered 8, after V lost 4 bases and J lost 5 bases. Per the germline V gene, CDR1 is SGHRS and CDR2 is YFSETQ. The CDR3 extends over 14 amino acids. CDR3 nucleotide sequence: TGCGCCAGCAGCCAACTACAGGGGTTGGAGACCCAGTACTTC. The encoded protein is CASSQLQGLETQYF.

CDR3 loop: CASSYSTGGTSYEQYF. The CDR3 nucleotides read TGTGCCAGCAGTTACTCGACAGGGGGGACTTCCTACGAGCAGTACTTC. The V call is TRBV6-5, the J call TRBJ2-7; 9 bases are a match to TRBD1. The germline CDR1 and CDR2 sequences are MNHEY and SVGAGI. The CDR3 has 16 residues. V gave up 0 bases and J gave up 1 base; unmatched junction bases: 4.

This CDR3 reads CASTPPGTSGSGRQFF. The CDR3 DNA reads as TGCGCCAGCACCCCCCCCGGGACTAGCGGGAGCGGTAGACAGTTCTTC. The chain employs TRBV5-1 and TRBJ2-1, with 14 bases fitting TRBD2. Germline trimming cut 6 bases from V and 13 bases from J; bases unmatched to any gene: 15. The length of the CDR3 is 16 residues. The germline gives CDR1 SGHRS, CDR2 YFSETQ.

The V call is TRBV2, the J call TRBJ2-2; D unresolved. CDR3 length: 16 residues. V lost 0 bases to trimming and J lost 2 bases, with 10 bases between them. Germline loops: CDR1 SNHLY, CDR2 FYNNEI. CDR3 coding DNA: TGTGCCAGCAGTGAAGCGTGGGGAATCAACACCGGGGAGCTGTTTTTT. It is translated as CASSEAWGINTGELFF.

The gene calls are TRBV28 and TRBJ1-5; D gene ambiguous. From germline, CDR1 is MDHEN and CDR2 SYDVKM. CDR3 length: 14 amino acids. V lost 1 base and J 5 bases, leaving 9 bases between the germline ends. The CDR3 coding sequence is TGTGCCAGCAGTTTATCAACAGAATATCAGCCCCAGCATTTT. As protein: CASSLSTEYQPQHF.

The CDR3 protein is CASSRNGVSNEKLFF. The CDR3 DNA reads TGTGCCAGTAGCCGAAACGGGGTATCTAATGAAAAACTGTTTTTT. The genes are TRBV19 and TRBJ1-4; D ambiguous. Germline CDR1 LNHDA, CDR2 SQIVND (reference sequence). Trimming removed 6 bases from V and 3 bases from J, with 14 bases in between. This CDR3 region has 15 residues.

The rearrangement links TRBV18 to TRBJ2-3; the D gene is possibly TRBD2 (5 bases). Germline V gene data show CDR1 as KGHSH and CDR2 as LQKENI. This CDR3 spans 15 amino acids. V dropped 6 bases and J dropped 0 bases, with 13 bases sitting between them. The CDR3 loop is CASSLAQTSTDTQYF. CDR3 DNA: TGTGCCAGCTCGCTAGCCCAGACTAGCACAGATACGCAGTATTTT.

The chain carries TRBV5-4 and TRBJ1-1; no firm D call. Germline V CDR1 and CDR2: SGHNT, YYREEE (reference sequence). The CDR3 is 13 amino acids. The V gene lost 9 bases and the J gene lost 7 bases, with 19 bases spanning the gap. The CDR3: CAIRAWGSFEAFF. The CDR3 DNA is TGTGCCATCAGAGCTTGGGGTAGTTTTGAAGCTTTCTTT.

This chain uses TRBV27 with TRBJ2-1; TRBD2 matches at 14 bases. Per the germline V gene, CDR1 is MNHEY and CDR2 is SMNVEV (reference sequence). Trimming cost V 5 bases and J 4 bases; bases outside gene matches: 7. This CDR3 spans 17 amino acids. The CDR3 spells CASSRGLAGGGYNEQFF. The CDR3, as DNA: TGTGCCAGCAGTCGCGGACTAGCGGGAGGAGGATACAATGAGCAGTTCTTC.

The chain recombines TRBV6-6 with TRBJ2-5, with a tentative D call TRBD2 (6 bases). CDR3 length equals 15 residues. Germline lookup yields CDR1 MNHNY and CDR2 SVGAGI (reference sequence). V was trimmed by 6 bases and J by 4 bases, leaving 18 bases between them. The CDR3 DNA reads TGTGCCAGCAGGGCAGGGTTCACCGGGAGAGAGACCCAGTACTTC. The encoded protein is CASRAGFTGRETQYF.

This chain links TRBV5-4 with TRBJ2-3, with 7 bases lining up with TRBD2. Germline V gene lookup returns CDR1 SGHNT and CDR2 YYREEE (reference sequence). Unmatched junction bases numbered 11, after V lost 5 bases and J lost 2 bases. The CDR3 has 16 residues. The CDR3 spells CASSSQRGFTTDTQYF. DNA of the CDR3: TGTGCCAGCAGTTCACAGCGGGGCTTTACCACAGATACGCAGTATTTT.

This chain uses TRBV27 with TRBJ2-7, with D hard to call. Trimming pared 6 bases from V and 0 bases from J, leaving 9 bases between. The germline V gene encodes CDR1 MNHEY and CDR2 SMNVEV (reference sequence). This CDR3 comprises 13 residues. The CDR3 DNA reads as TGTGCCAGCAGAAGGCAGAGCTCCTACGAGCAGTACTTC. It translates to CASRRQSSYEQYF.

V usage is TRBV4-1 and J usage is TRBJ1-2; the match to TRBD1 covers 8 bases. This CDR3 comprises 13 residues. The junction had 4 bases not matched to a gene; V was cut back by 4 bases and J by 6 bases. Germline CDR1 and CDR2: MGHRA and YSYEKL. The CDR3 nucleotides are TGCGCCAGCAGCCTTGACAGGGGAGATGGCTACACCTTC. It encodes CASSLDRGDGYTF.

The V call is TRBV25-1, the J call TRBJ2-1; weak D call: TRBD2 (7 bases). The germline V gene encodes CDR1 MGHDK and CDR2 SYGVNS. V lost 5 bases and J 9 bases, leaving 14 bases between the germline ends. The CDR3 length is 13 residues. The CDR3 reads CASSPGGPSEQFF. CDR3 DNA sequence: TGTGCCAGCAGTCCCGGGGGGCCCAGTGAGCAGTTCTTC.

The chain uses TRBV5-4 and TRBJ2-5; tentatively, D is TRBD1 or TRBD2 (7 bases each). Germline V CDR1 and CDR2: SGHNT, YYREEE (reference sequence). CDR3 length equals 16 residues. V was clipped by 0 bases and J by 3 bases, with 15 bases between them. CDR3 sequence (DNA): TGTGCCAGCAGCTTGGGGTCAGGGGGAGGGGAAGAGACCCAGTACTTC. Protein: CASSLGSGGGEETQYF.

The chain recombines TRBV4-3 with TRBJ1-5; a weak D match, TRBD1 (5 bases). CDR3 size: 17 residues. The V and J ends lost 0 bases and 4 bases respectively, with 16 bases between them. Germline-derived CDR1 and CDR2 are LGHNA and YSLEER. The CDR3 DNA sequence: TGCGCCAGCAGCCAAGATCGTAGGGGCGCGGGAAATCAGCCCCAGCATTTT. It specifies CASSQDRRGAGNQPQHF.

The J gene is TRBJ1-2, the V gene TRBV27; D may be TRBD1 (5 bases). V shed 3 bases and J shed 3 bases, with 8 bases lying between them. Germline CDR1 reads MNHEY; CDR2 reads SMNVEV (reference sequence). The CDR3 length is 13 residues. The CDR3 DNA sequence: TGTGCCAGCAGTTTCGGGGCGGACTATGGCTACACCTTC. It translates to CASSFGADYGYTF.

This chain connects TRBV6-6 to TRBJ2-5; D gene uncertain. Trimming left V 2 bases short and J 3 bases short, with 4 bases between. Germline V gene data show CDR1 as MNHNY and CDR2 as SVGAGI (reference sequence). The CDR3 has 12 residues. As DNA, the CDR3 is TGTGCCAGCAGTTACGCTAAAGAGACCCAGTACTTC. It translates to CASSYAKETQYF.

The chain carries TRBV6-5 and TRBJ2-7; D may match TRBD1 or TRBD2 (5 bases each). Germline lookup yields CDR1 MNHEY and CDR2 SVGAGI. This CDR3 has 15 amino acids. The germline V and J ends were trimmed by 6 bases and 1 base, with 16 bases remaining between them. The CDR3 nucleotides read TGTGCCAGCAGAGACCGGGACGGACCTTCCTACGAGCAGTACTTC. This encodes CASRDRDGPSYEQYF.

This clone was picked up one time. The chain recombines TRBV6-5 with TRBJ1-1; TRBD1 is a possible D gene (6 bases). CDR1 and CDR2 from the germline V gene are MNHEY and SVGAGI. V was clipped by 2 bases and J by 4 bases, with 8 bases between them. The CDR3 extends over 13 amino acids. CDR3 in DNA: TGTGCCAGCAGTTACGGGGGGCCCACTGAAGCTTTCTTT. Protein sequence: CASSYGGPTEAFF.

The chain carries TRBV7-2 and TRBJ2-1; perhaps D is TRBD1 or TRBD2 (5 bases each). CDR1 and CDR2 from the germline V gene are SGHTA and FQGNSA. The CDR3 is 15 amino acids. Trimming stripped 5 bases from V and 3 bases from J, with 14 bases between. For the CDR3, the DNA is TGTGCCAGCAGCAGGGACCGGCAGGTCTACAATGAGCAGTTCTTC. Protein sequence: CASSRDRQVYNEQFF.

The chain employs TRBV2 and TRBJ1-5; D might be TRBD1 (5 bases). Trimming pared 8 bases from V and 5 bases from J, leaving 16 bases between. Germline CDR1 reads SNHLY; CDR2 reads FYNNEI. The CDR3 consists of 14 residues. The CDR3 DNA sequence: TGTGCCAGCCAGAGGGGTGGTGGAGATCAGCCCCAGCATTTT. This translates into CASQRGGGDQPQHF.

The chain links TRBV27 to TRBJ1-5; no clear D. Germline values: CDR1 MNHEY, CDR2 SMNVEV (reference sequence). This CDR3 region has 15 residues. The V end lost 3 bases, the J end lost 4 bases, and 13 bases lay between the germline ends. The CDR3 sequence: CASSFEGRVNQPQHF. The CDR3 DNA follows: TGTGCCAGCAGTTTTGAGGGCCGAGTTAATCAGCCCCAGCATTTT.

The V call is TRBV30, the J call TRBJ1-3; D is unresolved. CDR3 length equals 13 residues. Per the germline V gene, CDR1 is GTSNPN and CDR2 is SVGIG (reference sequence). V lost 4 bases and J 7 bases, leaving 14 bases between the germline ends. In DNA form, the CDR3 reads TGTGCCTGGATATCACCGGGATGGAACACCATATATTTT. Its protein is CAWISPGWNTIYF.

This clone is a singleton in its sample. The chain links TRBV10-3 to TRBJ2-7; 11 nucleotides match TRBD1. This CDR3 comprises 13 residues. J gave up 4 bases and V 10 bases, and 6 bases lay outside the gene matches. The germline CDR1 and CDR2 sequences are ENHRY and SYGVKD. The CDR3 reads CATRTGGSYEQYF. The CDR3, as DNA: TGTGCCACCCGGACAGGGGGCTCATACGAGCAGTACTTC.

The rearrangement joins TRBV19 to TRBJ2-7, with 13 bases that match TRBD2. Looked up from germline, CDR1 is LNHDA and CDR2 is SQIVND (reference sequence). The V and J ends lost 4 bases and 5 bases, in that order; junction bases with no gene match: 2. This CDR3 region has 14 residues. The CDR3 bases are TGTGCCAGTAGTAACGGACTAGCGGGGGACGAGCAGTACTTC. Protein sequence: CASSNGLAGDEQYF.

The rearrangement joins TRBV18 to TRBJ2-5; D might be TRBD2 (5 bases). The CDR3 extends over 16 amino acids. Trimming stripped 3 bases from V and 7 bases from J, with 21 bases between. Germline CDR1 KGHSH, CDR2 LQKENI. The CDR3 nucleotides are TGTGCCAGCTCACCGTTAGTTAGGACGGGGATCGGGACCCAGTACTTC. Translation: CASSPLVRTGIGTQYF.